What follows describes a single TCR beta chain. This clone's antigen is unknown. Base qualities are not at hand, and no much larger clone is one base apart. The sample belongs to a study of beta chain features in type 1 diabetes (dated by TCRdb to the late 2010s). Describing the broader study: Mean age, gender distribution, total cell number and subset yield did not differ between patients and healthy donors. A total of 85 million to 140 million sorted cells were examined across all samples, and a strong correlation was observed between cell number per subset and RNA yield. In the study, TCRB repertoires of sorted circulating CD4+ T cell subsets from recently diagnosed type 1 diabetes patients were compared with those of matched healthy donors. Naive and central memory subsets were obtained from all 30 or so donors, but regulatory and stem cell-like memory subsets were isolated from only 8 patients and about 8 healthy donors. General findings and caveats noted by the study authors: Because cDNA rather than genomic DNA was sequenced, highly expressing activated cells could have been over-represented, although no difference in activation and CD3 levels was found between groups. In all four CD4+ subsets, TCRB CDR3 length was moderately but significantly shorter in type 1 diabetes patients. Naive, central memory and regulatory TCRB repertoires appeared to be more similar among patients than among healthy donors. HLA sub-analyses involved small numbers of individuals, so any influence of HLA type on TCRB rearrangement remained unresolved. PCR may preferentially amplify shorter templates, but because patient and control samples were amplified and corrected together, any resulting skew would affect both groups equally. Fewer insertions and more nucleotide deletions at VDJ recombination sites were observed in patients with type 1 diabetes, implying thymic rearrangement abnormalities.

Including the terminal cysteine and phenylalanine, the CDR3 comprises 15 residues. The retained sequence is limited to the CDR3, 45 bases, with the frame set at the first base. Each donor gave one peripheral blood draw, around 0.12 L on average, collected into heparinised tubes. Using a panel that included CD45RO, CCR7, CD25, CD127, CD95 and CD27, naive, central memory, regulatory and stem cell-like memory CD4+ T cells were sorted on a BD FACSAria II. A purity above 98% was achieved for all sorted populations. PBMCs were isolated right away by Lymphoprep density gradient centrifugation and were stained directly, without culture. So that batch effects would be minimized, each experiment stained and sorted samples in pairs, pairing one healthy donor with one patient. The High Capacity cDNA Reverse Transcription Kit was used to reverse transcribe all of the isolated RNA, meaning that expressed TCRB transcripts were what got sequenced. Deep immunoSEQ sequencing was performed on naive, central memory and regulatory T cell samples, with an average of about 3.6 million total reads per sample. Sorted cells were lysed in RLT buffer, and RNA was extracted using DNase-treated RNeasy Micro or Mini kits according to cell number. Each cell subset was processed on its own to prevent cross-contamination, while patient and healthy donor samples were processed together. The immunoSEQ multiplex PCR was used to amplify TCRB sequences from cDNA, generating 87-bp fragments that spanned the CDR3 region. Sequencing of the amplicons was done on the Illumina HiSeq platform. Concerning the study's data processing: Synthetic template baselines were used to correct PCR bias computationally, reads within Hamming distance 2 were collapsed, and singletons that could not be merged were discarded. Reads were aligned against IMGT to assign V, D and J genes, CDR3 length and insertions or deletions at six rearrangement sites. Clonotype counts were normalized to sorted cell number within each subset before computing true diversity and Gini coefficients with the tcR R package. The overlap coefficient, calculated on TCRB nucleotide sequences, was used to quantify repertoire sharing. TCRdb took over this immuneACCESS table, retaining in-frame rearrangements with V and J assigned. Such tables are incomplete; in checked studies, under half of the missing clones stem from an unresolved V gene, and the remainder is unexplained. V, J and clone size are those of that table, while D and trimming were read from the DNA. This sample comprises some 150,000 clones, roughly 9.3% of them detected only once. The top ten constitute about 0.6% of the sample.

The chain links TRBV21-1 with TRBJ2-1; the table assigns TRBD2, which was not confirmed against the DNA. TRBV21-1 is labeled a pseudogene. Material: central memory CD4+ T cells from blood. This TCR was sampled from a woman in her forties in good health. The nucleotide sequence reads TGTGCCAGCAGCCCCTTTAGCGCAGGCGACAATGAGCAGTTCTTC. It encodes CASSPFSAGDNEQFF.